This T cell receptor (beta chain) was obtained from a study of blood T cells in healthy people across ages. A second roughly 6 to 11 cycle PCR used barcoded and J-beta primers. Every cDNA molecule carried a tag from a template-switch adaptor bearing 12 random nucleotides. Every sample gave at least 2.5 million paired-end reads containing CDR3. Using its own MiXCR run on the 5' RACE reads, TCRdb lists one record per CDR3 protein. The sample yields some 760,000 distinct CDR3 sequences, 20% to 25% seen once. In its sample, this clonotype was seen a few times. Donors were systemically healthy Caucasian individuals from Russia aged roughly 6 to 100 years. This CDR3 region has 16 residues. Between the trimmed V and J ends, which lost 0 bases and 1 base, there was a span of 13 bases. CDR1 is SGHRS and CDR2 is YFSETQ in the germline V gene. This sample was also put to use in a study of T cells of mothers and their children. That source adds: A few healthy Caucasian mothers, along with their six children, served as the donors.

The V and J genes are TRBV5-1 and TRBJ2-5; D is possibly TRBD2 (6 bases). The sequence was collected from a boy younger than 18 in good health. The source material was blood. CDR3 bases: TGCGCCAGCAGCTTGGCCATGGAGGGGCCCCAAGAGACCCAGTACTTC. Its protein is CASSLAMEGPQETQYF.